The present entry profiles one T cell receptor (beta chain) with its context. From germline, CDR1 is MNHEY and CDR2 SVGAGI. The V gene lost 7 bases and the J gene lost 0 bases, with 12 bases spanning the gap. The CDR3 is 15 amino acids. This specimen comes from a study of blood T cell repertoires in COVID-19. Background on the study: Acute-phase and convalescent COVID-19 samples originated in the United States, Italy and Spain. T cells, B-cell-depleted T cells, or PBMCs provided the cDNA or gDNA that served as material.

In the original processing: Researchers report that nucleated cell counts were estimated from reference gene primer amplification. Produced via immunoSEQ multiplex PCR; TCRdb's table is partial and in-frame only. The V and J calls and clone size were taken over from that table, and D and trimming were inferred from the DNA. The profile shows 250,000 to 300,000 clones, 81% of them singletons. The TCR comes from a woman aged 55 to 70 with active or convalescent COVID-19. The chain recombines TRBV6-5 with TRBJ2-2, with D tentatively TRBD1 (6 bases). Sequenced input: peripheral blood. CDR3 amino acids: CASTPDSSNTGELFF. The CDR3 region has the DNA TGTGCCAGCACCCCGGACAGTTCGAACACCGGGGAGCTGTTTTTT.